This T cell receptor (beta chain) is drawn from a study of regulatory T cells in long-lasting Graves disease. The wider study: To qualify as persistent, Graves' disease required over 5 years of antithyroid drugs with positive TSH receptor antibodies.

HTBI primers from iRepertoire and Arm-PCR of CDR3 regions yielded the TCR beta libraries. TCRdb redid the calling of the multiplex PCR reads with MiXCR, one entry per CDR3 protein. The table lists 400,000 to 500,000 distinct CDR3 sequences, 20% to 25% of them singletons, with about 7% in the top ten. This sample's time point: persistent/refractory GD, antithyroid drugs over 5 years with positive TRAb. Extracted PBMC RNA gave rise to the TCR library. Patient provenance is recorded as an endocrinology department in Xi'an, China. The V segment lost 3 bases and the J segment 7 bases; nucleotides outside the gene matches: 8. Germline CDR1 is MDHEN and CDR2 is SYDVKM. The CDR3 is 15 amino acids. This clonotype was seen a few times. What it recognizes is unknown. This sequence may be a read error, since a much larger clone differs from it by one base. No conserved phenylalanine or tryptophan ends this CDR3, so it is likely a read error.

General study points: TRBV28 was favored in persistent disease, as were TRBJ1-2 and TRBJ2-5. The study found persistent patients shared more public clonotypes (2,741) than new patients (about 1,000).

The receptor comes from a female donor with Graves disease. Sequencing used peripheral blood mononuclear cells (PBMCs), obtained when the disease was refractory, from a patient treated with antithyroid drugs. The chain employs TRBV28 and TRBJ1-2, with 10 bases fitting TRBD1. CDR3 in amino acids: CASSFRDRGGVGYTL. CDR3 sequence (DNA): TGTGCCAGCAGTTTTCGGGACAGGGGAGGGGTTGGCTACACCCTC.